The present TCR beta chain was sequenced within a study of blood T cell repertoires in COVID-19. Measured with immunoSEQ multiplex PCR; TCRdb has only the in-frame clones, and not every one. The sample has 65,000 to 85,000 clones, approximately 81% seen once; the top ten hold 15% to 20%. J gave up 5 bases and V 4 bases, and 11 bases lay outside the gene matches. The CDR3 runs 17 residues. Germline-derived CDR1 and CDR2 are SGHTA and FQGNSA. Sequencing was done on a sample of peripheral blood. This receptor was taken from an older woman with acute or convalescent COVID-19. This chain links TRBV7-2 with TRBJ2-1; TRBD1 matches at 10 bases. CDR3 region: CASSYDRGPPIDNEQFF. The CDR3 bases are TGTGCCAGCAGCTACGACAGGGGGCCCCCCATAGACAATGAGCAGTTCTTC.